This T cell receptor (beta chain) is from a study of blood T cell repertoires in COVID-19. Turning to the study itself: Sources were T cells, B-cell-depleted T cells, or PBMCs; the material itself was cDNA or gDNA.

Allocation to cohorts depended on clinical history reported by the participants. All recovered Cohort 3 donors got two negative PCRs, got clearance, or saw symptom resolution. Original data processing: The assay estimated nucleated cells by amplifying reference gene primers. TCRdb's table, derived via immunoSEQ multiplex PCR, lists solely in-frame clones and lacks some. The D gene and trimming were derived from the DNA, and the V and J assignments and clone size from that table. The data show about 300,000 clones, roughly 87% seen once. This sequence originates from a woman aged 25-40 years who had recovered from COVID-19. Source material: PBMCs or T cells enriched from blood (not recorded which).

CDR3 protein: CASSPWTSANTGELFF. As DNA, the CDR3 is TGTGCCAGCAGCCCTTGGACTAGCGCGAACACCGGGGAGCTGTTTTTT. The rearrangement uses TRBV7-8 and TRBJ2-2, with 9 bases that match TRBD2. CDR1 is SGHVS, CDR2 FQNEAQ, per germline. CDR3 length: 16 amino acids. The V segment lost 5 bases and the J segment 0 bases; nucleotides outside the gene matches: 4.